A single sample is the source of the 24 T cell receptor beta chains below, sequenced in a study of blood T cells in healthy people across ages. PCR was performed a second time for 7 to 11 cycles using a sample-barcoded 5' primer and a J-beta primer mix. MiXCR, applied by TCRdb to the 5' RACE reads, yields one record per CDR3 protein. The sample carries 1.5 million or so distinct CDR3 sequences, under 55% recorded once. The sequencing sample was made of blood. The receptors were gathered from a woman aged 18 to 35 in good health.

The genes are TRBV4-3 and TRBJ1-5; D not certain. CDR1 is LGHNA and CDR2 is YSLEER in the germline V gene. V lost 0 bases and J 2 bases, leaving 11 bases between the germline ends. The CDR3 totals 16 residues. Written as DNA, the CDR3 is TGCGCCAGCAGCCAAGATGAGGGTCATGGCAATCAGCCCCAGCATTTT. Protein sequence: CASSQDEGHGNQPQHF.

This clonotype was seen more than once but under ten times. The chain recombines TRBV4-2 with TRBJ2-1; 9 bases are a match to TRBD2. The junction had 13 bases not matched to a gene; V was cut back by 5 bases and J by 2 bases. Per the germline V gene, CDR1 is LGHNA and CDR2 is YNFKEQ. This CDR3 has 18 amino acids. The CDR3 protein is CASSYIEGASGTYNEQFF. The CDR3 coding sequence is TGTGCCAGCAGCTATATTGAGGGGGCTAGCGGGACCTACAATGAGCAGTTCTTC.

The chain is built from TRBV27 and TRBJ1-6, with a weak D call TRBD1 (6 bases). V shed 4 bases and J shed 9 bases, with 16 bases lying between them. The CDR3 runs to 15 residues. The germline V gene has CDR1 MNHEY and CDR2 SMNVEV (reference sequence). Here the CDR3 reads CASSYGGGPLSPLHF. DNA of the CDR3: TGTGCCAGCAGTTATGGAGGGGGACCCCTTTCACCCCTCCACTTT.

This clonotype was seen only a few times. V usage is TRBV20-1 and J usage is TRBJ2-5; D is unclear. The CDR3 spans 11 residues. Trimming shortened V by 4 bases and J by 7 bases, and 10 bases separated the two germline ends. Germline assignment: CDR1 DFQATT and CDR2 SNEGSKA (reference sequence). CDR3 nucleotides: TGCAGTGCTATGGACGTAGTGACCCAGTACTTC. Translated, it gives CSAMDVVTQYF.

The chain is built from TRBV6-5 and TRBJ1-6; weak D call: TRBD1 (5 bases). CDR1 MNHEY and CDR2 SVGAGI come from the germline V gene. Trimming shortened V by 5 bases and J by 10 bases, and 15 bases separated the two germline ends. This CDR3 spans 14 amino acids. The DNA of the CDR3 is TGTGCCAGCAGTACGGTTGGGGCTGAATCACCCCTCCACTTT. Translation gives CASSTVGAESPLHF.

The chain joins TRBV5-4 to TRBJ2-3; 10 positions agree with TRBD2. CDR3 size: 15 residues. V shed 4 bases and J 5 bases; nucleotides not matched to a gene: 7. Germline V gene data show CDR1 as SGHNT and CDR2 as YYREEE (reference sequence). CDR3 sequence: CASSKREGNVDTQYF. The DNA of the CDR3 is TGTGCCAGCAGCAAGCGGGAGGGCAATGTAGATACGCAGTATTTT.

Regarding this clonotype: The missing conserved phenylalanine or tryptophan at the end of this CDR3 makes a read error likely. The chain has TRBV28 and TRBJ2-3, with TRBD2 identical over 12 bases. Germline V gene lookup returns CDR1 MDHEN and CDR2 SYDVKM. The CDR3 loop spans 15 amino acids. V lost 8 bases, J lost 3 bases, and 6 bases stayed unmatched. CDR3 coding DNA: TGTGCCAGCTCCGTAGGGACTAGCGGGACAGATACGCAGTATTCT. This gives the protein CASSVGTSGTDTQYS.

This clonotype was picked up one time. The V and J genes are TRBV5-1 and TRBJ2-4; D assignment may be TRBD1 or TRBD2 (5 bases each). The DNA end favors TRBJ2-7, so the J call may be wrong. The CDR3 loop spans 13 amino acids. The germline V gene encodes CDR1 SGHRS and CDR2 YFSETQ. DNA of the CDR3: TGCGCCAGCAGATTAGGGGAGATCTACGAGCAGTACTTC. It yields the protein CASRLGEIYEQYF.

This clonotype has a count of ten or more. The rearrangement links TRBV4-1 to TRBJ2-1; no definite D call. Germline values: CDR1 MGHRA, CDR2 YSYEKL. This CDR3 contains 12 residues. V lost 0 bases, J lost 6 bases, and 3 bases lay in between. CDR3 region: CASSQDGNEQFF. DNA of the CDR3: TGCGCCAGCAGCCAAGATGGCAATGAGCAGTTCTTC.

The chain recombines TRBV14 with TRBJ1-1; the D gene is possibly TRBD1 (5 bases). The CDR3 totals 13 residues. The germline V and J ends were trimmed by 4 bases and 4 bases, with 10 bases remaining between them. The germline CDR1 and CDR2 sequences are SGHDN and FVKESK. The CDR3 region is CASSPQEFTEAFF. CDR3 nucleotide sequence: TGTGCCAGCAGCCCACAGGAATTCACTGAAGCTTTCTTT.

This clonotype showed up just a few times. This rearrangement joins TRBV13 to TRBJ1-2; 7 bases map to TRBD1. J lost 1 base, V lost 5 bases, and 7 bases had no gene match. Germline V gives CDR1 PRHDT, CDR2 FYEKMQ (reference sequence). This CDR3 is 15 amino acids long. The CDR3 region has the DNA TGTGCCAGCAGCACTCCGGGACAGATTAACTATGGCTACACCTTC. Encoded protein: CASSTPGQINYGYTF.

This sequence joins TRBV6-2 or TRBV6-3 and TRBJ1-1; D unresolved. Germline V gives CDR1 MNHEY, CDR2 SVGEGT. This CDR3 has 13 amino acids. The V end lost 3 bases, the J end lost 1 base, and 6 bases lay between the germline ends. The CDR3 bases are TGTGCCAGCAGTTATGTAGCGAACACTGAAGCTTTCTTT. Its protein product is CASSYVANTEAFF.

The chain couples TRBV12-3 or TRBV12-4 to TRBJ2-3; 11 nucleotides line up with TRBD2. With V trimmed by 6 bases and J by 6 bases, 8 bases remained unmatched. The CDR3 loop spans 15 amino acids. The CDR3 sequence is CASSSTSGRSDTQYF. The DNA of the CDR3 is TGTGCCAGCAGCTCCACTAGCGGGAGATCGGATACGCAGTATTTT.

The J gene is TRBJ2-6, the V gene TRBV5-1; D is unclear. This CDR3 spans 16 amino acids. V lost 4 bases, J lost 1 base, and 12 bases lay in between. The V gene's germline CDR1 is SGHRS and CDR2 YFSETQ. CDR3 DNA sequence: TGCGCCAGCAGCCTGGATCAGGCTTCTGGGGCCAACGTCCTGACTTTC. Amino acids: CASSLDQASGANVLTF.

This clonotype was seen a few times. V is TRBV29-1 and J is TRBJ1-1; D is possibly TRBD1 (6 bases). The CDR3 has 13 residues. Trimming pared 6 bases from V and 5 bases from J, leaving 16 bases between. Per germline, CDR1 SQVTM and CDR2 ANQGSEA. CDR3 nucleotides: TGCAGCGTCCTTTGGGGGGGCCGGACTGAAGCTTTCTTT. Protein sequence: CSVLWGGRTEAFF.

J is TRBJ2-1 and V is TRBV7-2; 16 bases map to TRBD2. Germline V gene lookup returns CDR1 SGHTA and CDR2 FQGNSA. The CDR3 length is 19 residues. J gave up 6 bases and V 5 bases, and 13 bases lay outside the gene matches. CDR3 coding DNA: TGTGCCAGCAGCCTCTTCGCCGGGACTAGCGGGAGGGCCTTCAATGAGCAGTTCTTC. The encoded protein is CASSLFAGTSGRAFNEQFF.

This chain links TRBV29-1 with TRBJ2-3; D ambiguous. The CDR3 runs 14 residues. The V gene's germline CDR1 is SQVTM and CDR2 ANQGSEA. CDR3 in DNA: TGCAGTGCCCCATTCCGTCCGAGCACAGATACGCAGTATTTT. It encodes CSAPFRPSTDTQYF.

The chain has TRBV10-2 and TRBJ2-7; TRBD1 matches 8 bases. The CDR3 is made up of 14 amino acids. V dropped 8 bases and J dropped 1; count of bases not matched to a gene: 7. Germline V gives CDR1 WSHSY, CDR2 SAAADI. CDR3 nucleotides: TGCGCCAGCTCCGACAGGGGCCCTTCCTACGAGCAGTACTTC. Protein sequence: CASSDRGPSYEQYF.

V and J are TRBV28 and TRBJ2-7; the D is unclear. V was trimmed by 10 bases and J by 1 base, leaving 17 bases between them. The germline V gene has CDR1 MDHEN and CDR2 SYDVKM. The CDR3 has 14 residues. The CDR3 coding sequence is TGTGCCACCTCGATTGTAGGGCAATCCTACGAGCAGTACTTC. Its translation: CATSIVGQSYEQYF.

This clonotype was counted only a few times. The chain is built from TRBV12-3 or TRBV12-4 and TRBJ1-4; D not resolved. CDR3 length equals 15 residues. Trimming took off 6 bases at V and 0 bases at J, with 11 bases between the two ends. In DNA, the CDR3 is TGTGCCAGCAGGAAGTTGGGAGCAACTAATGAAAAACTGTTTTTT. Amino acid sequence: CASRKLGATNEKLFF.

The rearrangement links TRBV6-2 or TRBV6-3 to TRBJ1-1; D remains unclear. There are 14 residues in the CDR3. Germline CDR1 MNHEY, CDR2 SVGEGT. The germline V and J ends were trimmed by 6 bases and 0 bases, with 11 bases remaining between them. Here the CDR3 DNA reads TGTGCCAGCAGATTTAATAACATGAACACTGAAGCTTTCTTT. Its translation: CASRFNNMNTEAFF.

V is TRBV6-5 and J is TRBJ2-1; TRBD2 might be the D (7 bases). CDR1 is MNHEY, CDR2 SVGAGI, per germline. Trimming left V 6 bases short and J 7 bases short, with 16 bases between. CDR3 length: 14 amino acids. In nucleotides, the CDR3 is TGTGCCAGCAGCCGGACGGGGGGCTGGAATGAGCAGTTCTTC. Translation gives CASSRTGGWNEQFF.

This clonotype was seen only once. The chain carries TRBV4-1 and TRBJ1-2; D remains ambiguous. The CDR3 loop spans 16 amino acids. Between the trimmed V and J ends, which lost 5 bases and 8 bases, there was a span of 24 bases. Germline CDR1 is MGHRA and CDR2 is YSYEKL. Here the CDR3 DNA reads TGCGCCAGCAGCGCCCCAGAAAGGACGGGCGTTGGGGGCTACACCTTC. It specifies CASSAPERTGVGGYTF.

This chain joins TRBV6-2 or TRBV6-3 and TRBJ2-5; D possibly corresponds to TRBD1 (5 bases). The ends were cut back, 8 bases at V and 5 bases at J, with 15 bases in the middle. CDR3 length equals 13 residues. Germline V CDR1 and CDR2: MNHEY, SVGEGT. CDR3 nucleotides: TGTGCCAGCCTTAGGGGCGCGTGGGAGACCCAGTACTTC. Translating gives CASLRGAWETQYF.